This T cell receptor beta chain was observed in a study of T cells after yellow fever vaccination. TCRdb redid the calling of the 5' RACE reads with MiXCR, one entry per CDR3 protein. The sample yields under 550,000 distinct CDR3 sequences, about a fifth seen once. This clonotype was detected only a few times. Its antigen is unidentified. Study results and caveats: Contamination of FACS-sorted repertoires by abundant clonotypes from the bulk population could occur. A large majority of primary-vaccination clones showed up again after the booster (96% CD4, about 87% CD8).

V trimming: 7 bases; J trimming: 7 bases; junction bases outside the gene matches: 6. In germline, CDR1 is MNHNS, CDR2 SASEGT. The CDR3 is 13 amino acids. The sequenced sample was PBMCs, obtained less than 25 days after the first yellow fever vaccination. The sequence was obtained from a man younger than 35 who received the YFV17D yellow fever vaccine. The genes are TRBV6-1 and TRBJ2-4; the match to TRBD2 covers 8 bases. DNA of the CDR3: TGTGCCAGCACCCCAGCGGGGGAGAACATTCAGTACTTC. Translation gives CASTPAGENIQYF.